This entry lists 30 T cell receptor beta chains sequenced from one sample in a study of breast tumors, draining lymph nodes, adjacent tissues. TCRdb used MiXCR to reprocess the multiplex PCR reads, holding one entry per CDR3 protein. This table holds approximately 210,000 distinct CDR3 sequences, approximately 30% found once. Samples came from axillary lymph nodes draining the breast cancer. The sample was axillary lymph node tissue. The receptors come from a female donor with breast cancer. Some clones in this sample may be carry-over from other donors' samples.

The rearrangement uses TRBV5-1 and TRBJ2-1; a weak D match, TRBD2 (6 bases). The V gene's germline CDR1 is SGHRS and CDR2 YFSETQ. V was pared by 3 bases and J by 5 bases, with 9 bases between. This CDR3 contains 13 residues. The CDR3 DNA reads TGCGCCAGCAGCTGGGGCGGGGACAATGAGCAGTTCTTC. Translated, it gives CASSWGGDNEQFF.

This chain connects TRBV20-1 to TRBJ2-4; 10 positions agree with TRBD1. The V and J ends lost 6 bases and 2 bases, in that order; junction bases with no gene match: 10. The CDR3 runs to 16 residues. CDR1 DFQATT and CDR2 SNEGSKA come from the germline V gene (reference sequence). The CDR3 loop reads CSATEDRGGTKNIQYF. Here the CDR3 DNA reads TGCAGTGCCACCGAGGACAGGGGGGGGACCAAAAACATTCAGTACTTC.

Ten or more counts support this clonotype. This chain uses TRBV7-6 with TRBJ2-7; maybe TRBD2 (5 bases). The ends were cut back, 5 bases at V and 3 bases at J, with 14 bases in the middle. Germline V gene lookup returns CDR1 SGHVS and CDR2 FNYEAQ. The CDR3 runs 14 residues. DNA of the CDR3: TGTGCCAGCAGCCCGGCGCAAGGGAGCTACGAGCAGTACTTC. It yields the protein CASSPAQGSYEQYF.

Remarks on this clonotype: Possible read error: a much larger clone is one base away. This chain links TRBV6-1 with TRBJ2-1, with 8 bases identical to TRBD2. Germline lookup yields CDR1 MNHNS and CDR2 SASEGT. The CDR3 sequence is 14 residues long. CDR3 sequence (DNA): TGTGCCAGCACCGGCCTAGCGGGTTTATATGAGCAGCTCTTC. It translates to CASTGLAGLYEQLF.

A few counts support this clonotype. The chain combines TRBV6-1 with TRBJ2-1; 13 bases align to TRBD2. CDR1 is MNHNS and CDR2 is SASEGT in the germline V gene. With V trimmed by 5 bases and J by 9 bases, 7 bases remained unmatched. The CDR3 totals 15 residues. The DNA for the CDR3 is TGTGCCAGCAGTCTGGGACTAGCGGGAAAGGTTGAGCAGTTCTTC. Its translation: CASSLGLAGKVEQFF.

This clonotype came up many times. CDR3 amino acids: CASSLVQGTYEQYF. The CDR3, as DNA: TGCGCCAGCAGCTTGGTTCAGGGTACCTACGAGCAGTACTTC. The genes are TRBV5-1 and TRBJ2-7, with a possible D match to TRBD1 (5 bases). Trimming took 0 bases from V and 2 from J, leaving 9 bases between them. This CDR3 comprises 14 residues. Germline V gene lookup returns CDR1 SGHRS and CDR2 YFSETQ.

In this sample, this clonotype turned up many times. This chain uses TRBV9 with TRBJ2-2; D unclear. V shed 0 bases and J shed 7 bases, with 4 bases lying between them. The CDR3 runs 12 residues. Per germline, CDR1 SGDLS and CDR2 YYNGEE. The CDR3 loop reads CASSVVIGELFF. As DNA, the CDR3 is TGTGCCAGCAGCGTAGTTATCGGGGAGCTGTTTTTT.

Regarding this clonotype: The missing conserved phenylalanine or tryptophan at the end of this CDR3 makes a read error likely. CDR3 protein: CASRQADGQFS. The DNA for the CDR3 is TGTGCCAGTCGACAGGCGGATGGGCAGTTCTCC. V usage is TRBV19 and J usage is TRBJ2-1, with D possibly TRBD1 on 6 matching bases. With 8 bases removed from V and 12 bases from J, the gap between germline ends came to 14 bases. The CDR3 runs 11 residues. Looked up from germline, CDR1 is LNHDA and CDR2 is SQIVND (reference sequence).

This clonotype showed up many times. The chain employs TRBV10-3 and TRBJ2-7; 10 bases map to TRBD2. With V trimmed by 6 bases and J by 2 bases, 7 bases remained unmatched. CDR1 ENHRY and CDR2 SYGVKD come from the germline V gene. The CDR3 is 15 residues long. The CDR3 loop is CAIRASGSSPYEQYF. DNA of the CDR3: TGTGCCATCAGAGCTAGCGGGAGTTCCCCCTACGAGCAGTACTTC.

Ten or more counts support this clonotype. This chain connects TRBV5-8 to TRBJ2-1, with a tentative D call TRBD2 (5 bases). CDR1 is SGHTS, CDR2 YDEGEE, per germline. V was shortened by 5 bases and J by 7 bases, with 19 bases between the two germline ends. The CDR3 consists of 15 residues. CDR3 sequence: CASRPWASPRNEQFF. The DNA of the CDR3 is TGTGCCAGCAGGCCGTGGGCTAGCCCTCGGAATGAGCAGTTCTTC.

This clonotype was found many times. CDR3: CASSPGIDNSPLHF. The CDR3 DNA reads as TGTGCCAGCTCACCAGGGATTGATAATTCACCCCTCCACTTT. The chain combines TRBV18 with TRBJ1-6; the D is unclear. V shed 2 bases and J shed 5 bases, with 7 bases lying between them. The germline V gene encodes CDR1 KGHSH and CDR2 LQKENI. CDR3 length: 14 residues.

The chain recombines TRBV29-1 with TRBJ1-3; D gene uncertain. The CDR3 has 11 amino acids. The V end lost 5 bases, the J end lost 0 bases, and 2 bases lay between the germline ends. Germline CDR1 and CDR2: SQVTM and ANQGSEA. The CDR3 bases are TGCAGCGTTCTCTCTGGAAACACCATATATTTT. Its translation is CSVLSGNTIYF.

This clonotype was observed at least ten times. The chain employs TRBV7-8 and TRBJ2-7, with 8 bases aligning to TRBD2. This CDR3 region has 17 residues. V shed 7 bases, J shed 2 bases, and the junction held 16 bases outside the gene matches. Germline CDR1 SGHVS, CDR2 FQNEAQ. CDR3 sequence: CASTPLGLGSAAYEQYF. CDR3 nucleotides: TGTGCCAGCACCCCTTTGGGACTAGGATCGGCCGCCTACGAGCAGTACTTC.

This clonotype was observed at least ten times. The gene calls are TRBV3-1 and TRBJ1-4; TRBD1 agrees at 8 bases. The trim removed 4 bases at V and 8 bases at J, leaving 3 bases unmatched. The germline gives CDR1 LGHDT, CDR2 YNNKEL (reference sequence). The CDR3 is 13 residues long. Written as DNA, the CDR3 is TGTGCCAGCAGCCGGGGACAGGTAGAAAAACTGTTTTTT. Translating gives CASSRGQVEKLFF. The variable domain in full, with the rest retrieved from reference TRBV3-1 and TRBJ1-4, is DTAVSQTPKYLVTQMGNDKSIKCEQNLGHDTMYWYKQDSKKFLKIMFSYNNKELIINETVPNRFSPKSPDKAHLNLHINSLELGDSAVYFCASSRGQVEKLFFGSGTQLSVL.

The J gene is TRBJ2-5, the V gene TRBV19; TRBD2 is a possible D gene (6 bases). The CDR3 has 18 residues. The ends were cut back, 4 bases at V and 0 bases at J, with 21 bases in the middle. Per germline, CDR1 LNHDA and CDR2 SQIVND (reference sequence). The CDR3 loop is CASSRPSRAGAYQETQYF. In DNA, the CDR3 is TGTGCCAGTAGTAGGCCGTCCCGAGCGGGCGCTTACCAAGAGACCCAGTACTTC.

The rearrangement uses TRBV10-3 and TRBJ2-7; 11 nucleotides line up with TRBD1. CDR3 length: 14 amino acids. CDR1 and CDR2 (germline): ENHRY, SYGVKD. Trimming cost V 0 bases and J 6 bases; bases outside gene matches: 1. The CDR3 loop reads CAISESGTGGEQYF. CDR3 nucleotides: TGTGCCATCAGTGAGTCGGGGACAGGGGGCGAGCAGTACTTC.

In its sample, this clonotype was seen many times. The V call is TRBV15, the J call TRBJ1-5, with no clear D. V was cut by 8 bases and J by 6 bases, with 14 bases left in between. The length of the CDR3 is 13 residues. CDR1 and CDR2 from the germline V gene are LNHNV and YYDKDF (reference sequence). The CDR3 DNA sequence: TGTGCCACCGGAGAGGGTTCAGGTCAGCCCCAGCATTTT. It encodes CATGEGSGQPQHF.

Many counts were recorded for this clonotype. The J gene is TRBJ2-3, the V gene TRBV24-1; D is unclear. The CDR3 sequence is 13 residues long. Trimming removed 5 bases from V and 5 bases from J, with 10 bases in between. Germline CDR1 KGHDR, CDR2 SFDVKD. The CDR3, as DNA: TGTGCCACCAGTGGGCCCTTTATAGATACGCAGTATTTT. Its translation is CATSGPFIDTQYF.

This chain connects TRBV20-1 to TRBJ1-6, with D perhaps matching TRBD1 (5 bases). The V gene's germline CDR1 is DFQATT and CDR2 SNEGSKA (reference sequence). The CDR3 has 12 amino acids. The V end lost 3 bases, the J end lost 13 bases, and 13 bases lay between the germline ends. CDR3 bases: TGCAGTGCTAGGGGAGGGACGGGGCCCCTCCACTTT. Its protein product is CSARGGTGPLHF.

The chain employs TRBV15 and TRBJ2-1; D tentatively fits TRBD1 or TRBD2 (5 bases each). The ends were cut back, 6 bases at V and 6 bases at J, with 18 bases in the middle. The CDR3 is 15 residues long. Looked up from germline, CDR1 is LNHNV and CDR2 is YYDKDF (reference sequence). The CDR3 nucleotides read TGTGCCACCAGAGAGGGGCTAGTAAGCTCCAATGAGCAGTTCTTC. Residues: CATREGLVSSNEQFF.

Details on this clonotype: Given a much more abundant clone one base away, this may be a read error. V and J are TRBV6-5 and TRBJ1-6; D not certain. The CDR3 loop spans 13 amino acids. Looked up from germline, CDR1 is MNHEY and CDR2 is SVGAGI. The chain's CDR3 is CASSHSMDTPLHF. In DNA, the CDR3 is TGTGCCAGCAGTCACTCGATGGATACACCCCTCCACTTT.

J is TRBJ2-6 and V is TRBV24-1; D perhaps matches TRBD2 (6 bases). The length of the CDR3 is 20 residues. Germline V gene sequence: CDR1 KGHDR, CDR2 SFDVKD. Trimming removed 4 bases from V and 0 bases from J, with 21 bases in between. CDR3 nucleotide sequence: TGTGCCACCAGTGAGCGGGGAATCCCCGGGCTGTGCTCTGGGGCCAACGTCCTGACTTTC. As protein: CATSERGIPGLCSGANVLTF.

This sequence joins TRBV7-9 and TRBJ2-1; 7 nucleotides agree with TRBD2. This CDR3 is 17 amino acids long. Germline trimming cut 0 bases from V and 13 bases from J; bases unmatched to any gene: 18. Germline CDR1 and CDR2: SEHNR and FQNEAQ (reference sequence). The CDR3 bases are TGTGCCAGCAGCTTAGCTATGGGGCTTGCGGGAGATTCGGAACAGTTCTTC. It encodes CASSLAMGLAGDSEQFF.

In its sample, this clonotype was seen many times. The rearrangement uses TRBV30 and TRBJ2-7; TRBD1 matches 7 bases. CDR3 length: 12 amino acids. CDR1 is GTSNPN and CDR2 is SVGIG in the germline V gene (reference sequence). V trimming: 3 bases; J trimming: 4 bases; junction bases outside the gene matches: 3. Written as DNA, the CDR3 is TGTGCCTGGAGCAGGGGGAAATACGAGCAGTACTTC. Amino acid sequence: CAWSRGKYEQYF.

This clonotype was counted a single time. The chain has TRBV2 and TRBJ1-2; D is undetermined. This CDR3 contains 11 residues. The V end was cut by 7 bases, the J end by 12 bases, with 15 bases between. Germline CDR1 SNHLY, CDR2 FYNNEI. CDR3 sequence (DNA): TGTGCCAGCATAGGGCGCTCTGGAAACACCTTC. Translated: CASIGRSGNTF.

In its sample, this clonotype was seen many times. This rearrangement joins TRBV20-1 to TRBJ2-5; 7 positions agree with TRBD2. The V gene's germline CDR1 is DFQATT and CDR2 SNEGSKA (reference sequence). The CDR3 loop spans 14 amino acids. The trim removed 2 bases at V and 2 bases at J, leaving 5 bases unmatched. The CDR3 is CSARRGRGQETQYF. As DNA, the CDR3 is TGCAGTGCTAGACGCGGGAGAGGTCAAGAGACCCAGTACTTC.

This clonotype has more than one count but fewer than ten. CDR3 coding DNA: TGTGCCAGCAGTTTAGCCCGGACAGGTAGATTCGGGGAGCTGTTTTTT. It is translated as CASSLARTGRFGELFF. The V and J genes are TRBV28 and TRBJ2-2, with 7 bases fitting TRBD1. From germline, CDR1 is MDHEN and CDR2 SYDVKM. The trim removed 2 bases at V and 7 bases at J, leaving 10 bases unmatched. The CDR3 loop spans 16 amino acids.

The V gene is TRBV20-1, the J gene TRBJ2-5; TRBD1 agrees at 9 bases. Germline lookup yields CDR1 DFQATT and CDR2 SNEGSKA (reference sequence). The CDR3 has 17 residues. The junction had 15 bases not matched to a gene; V was cut back by 5 bases and J by 2 bases. The CDR3 region is CSAPGTGQARQQETQYF. The CDR3 nucleotides read TGCAGTGCTCCCGGGACAGGGCAGGCTAGGCAACAAGAGACCCAGTACTTC.

The V and J genes are TRBV3-2 and TRBJ2-3; the table calls TRBD1, which could not be checked here. TRBV3-2 constitutes a pseudogene. The CDR3 has 19 residues. The CDR3 sequence is CASSPQGGGEGRDTDTQYF. DNA for the CDR3: TGTGCCAGCAGCCCACAGGGGGGGGGCGAGGGGAGGGATACAGATACGCAGTATTTT.

This clonotype was detected ten times or more. The chain has TRBV6-4 and TRBJ2-6; maybe TRBD1 (5 bases). Germline V gene sequence: CDR1 MRHNA, CDR2 SNTAGT. The CDR3 has 16 amino acids. V was pared by 5 bases and J by 0 bases, with 11 bases between. The CDR3 nucleotides are TGTGCCAGCAGTCCCTTTAGGGGCTCTGGGGCCAACGTCCTGACTTTC. It encodes CASSPFRGSGANVLTF.